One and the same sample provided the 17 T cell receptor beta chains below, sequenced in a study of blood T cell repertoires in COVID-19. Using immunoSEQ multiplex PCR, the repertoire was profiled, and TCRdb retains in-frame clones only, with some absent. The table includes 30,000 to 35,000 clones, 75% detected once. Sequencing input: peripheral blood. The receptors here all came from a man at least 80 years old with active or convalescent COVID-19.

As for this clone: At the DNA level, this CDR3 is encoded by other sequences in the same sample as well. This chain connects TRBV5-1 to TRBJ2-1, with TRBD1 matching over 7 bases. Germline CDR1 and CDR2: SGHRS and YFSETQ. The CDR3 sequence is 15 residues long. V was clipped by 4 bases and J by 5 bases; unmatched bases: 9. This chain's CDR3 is CASSLGTGEHNEQFF. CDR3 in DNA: TGCGCCAGCAGCCTGGGCACAGGGGAGCACAATGAGCAGTTCTTC.

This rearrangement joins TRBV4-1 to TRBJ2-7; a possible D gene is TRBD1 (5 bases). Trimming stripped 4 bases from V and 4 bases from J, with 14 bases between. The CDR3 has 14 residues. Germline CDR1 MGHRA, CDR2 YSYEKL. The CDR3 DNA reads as TGCGCCAGCAGCCCCGGCGGTCAGGGTTACGAGCAGTACTTC. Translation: CASSPGGQGYEQYF.

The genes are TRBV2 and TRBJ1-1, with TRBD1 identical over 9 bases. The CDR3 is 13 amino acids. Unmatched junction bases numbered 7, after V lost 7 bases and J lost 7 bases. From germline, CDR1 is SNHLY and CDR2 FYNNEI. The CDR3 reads CASTGQGLIEAFF. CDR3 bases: TGTGCCAGCACGGGACAGGGATTGATTGAAGCTTTCTTT.

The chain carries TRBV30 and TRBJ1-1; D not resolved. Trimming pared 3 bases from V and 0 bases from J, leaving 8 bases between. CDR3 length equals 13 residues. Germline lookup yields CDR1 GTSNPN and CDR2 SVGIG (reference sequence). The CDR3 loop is CAWSRGLNTEAFF. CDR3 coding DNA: TGTGCCTGGAGCAGAGGGCTGAACACTGAAGCTTTCTTT.

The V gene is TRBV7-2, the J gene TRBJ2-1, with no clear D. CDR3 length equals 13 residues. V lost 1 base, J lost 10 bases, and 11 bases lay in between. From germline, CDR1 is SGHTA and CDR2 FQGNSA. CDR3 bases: TGTGCCAGCAGCTTAGGGTTCAGGAACGAGCAGTTCTTC. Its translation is CASSLGFRNEQFF.

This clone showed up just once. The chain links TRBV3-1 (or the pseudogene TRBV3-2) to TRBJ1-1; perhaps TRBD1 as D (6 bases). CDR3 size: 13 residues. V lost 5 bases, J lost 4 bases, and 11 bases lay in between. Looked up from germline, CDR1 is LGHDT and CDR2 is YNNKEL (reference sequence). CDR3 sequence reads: CASSDQGTTEAFF. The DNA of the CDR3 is TGTGCCAGCAGCGACCAGGGGACCACTGAAGCTTTCTTT.

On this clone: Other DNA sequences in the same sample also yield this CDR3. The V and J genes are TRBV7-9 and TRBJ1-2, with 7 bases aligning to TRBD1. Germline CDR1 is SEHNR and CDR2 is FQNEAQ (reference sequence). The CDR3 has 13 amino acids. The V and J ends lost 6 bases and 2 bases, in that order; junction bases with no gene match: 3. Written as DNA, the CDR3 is TGTGCCAGCAGTCGACAGGGAAACTATGGCTACACCTTC. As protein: CASSRQGNYGYTF.

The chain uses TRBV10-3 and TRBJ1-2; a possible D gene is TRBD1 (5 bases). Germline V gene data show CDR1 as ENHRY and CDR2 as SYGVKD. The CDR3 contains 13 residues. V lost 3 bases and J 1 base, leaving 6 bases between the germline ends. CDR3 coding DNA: TGTGCCATCAGTGACAGGGTTAACTATGGCTACACCTTC. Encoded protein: CAISDRVNYGYTF.

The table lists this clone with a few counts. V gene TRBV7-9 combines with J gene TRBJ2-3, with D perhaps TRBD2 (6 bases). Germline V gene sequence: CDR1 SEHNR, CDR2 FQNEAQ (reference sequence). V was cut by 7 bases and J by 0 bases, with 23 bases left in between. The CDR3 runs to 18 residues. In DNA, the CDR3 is TGTGCCAGCACCTACATGTGGGGGGTTGTCATGAGCACAGATACGCAGTATTTT. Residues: CASTYMWGVVMSTDTQYF.

The CDR3 reads CASSTTETYGYTF. CDR3 DNA sequence: TGTGCCAGCAGCACGACAGAAACCTATGGCTACACCTTC. This chain connects TRBV14 to TRBJ1-2; D perhaps matches TRBD1 (5 bases). The CDR3 runs 13 residues. Germline V CDR1 and CDR2: SGHDN, FVKESK. Trimming shortened V by 5 bases and J by 4 bases, and 11 bases separated the two germline ends.

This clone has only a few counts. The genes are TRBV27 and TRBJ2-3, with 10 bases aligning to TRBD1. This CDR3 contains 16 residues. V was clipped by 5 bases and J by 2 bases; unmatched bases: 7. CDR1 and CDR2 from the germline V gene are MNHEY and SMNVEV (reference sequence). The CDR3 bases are TGTGCCAGCAGTCCACGGGACAGGGGTTTCACAGATACGCAGTATTTT. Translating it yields CASSPRDRGFTDTQYF.

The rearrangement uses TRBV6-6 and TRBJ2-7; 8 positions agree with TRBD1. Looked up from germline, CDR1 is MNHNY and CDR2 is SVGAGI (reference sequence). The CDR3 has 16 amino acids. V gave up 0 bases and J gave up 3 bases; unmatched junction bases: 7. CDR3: CASSYSIIGQGYEQYF. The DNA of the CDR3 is TGTGCCAGCAGTTACTCGATTATAGGACAGGGCTACGAGCAGTACTTC.

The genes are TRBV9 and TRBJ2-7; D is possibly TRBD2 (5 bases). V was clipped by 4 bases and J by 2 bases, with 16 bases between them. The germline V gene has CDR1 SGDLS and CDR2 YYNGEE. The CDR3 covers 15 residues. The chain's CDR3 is CASSKEKGGPYEQYF. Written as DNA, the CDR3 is TGTGCCAGCAGCAAAGAAAAAGGAGGCCCCTACGAGCAGTACTTC.

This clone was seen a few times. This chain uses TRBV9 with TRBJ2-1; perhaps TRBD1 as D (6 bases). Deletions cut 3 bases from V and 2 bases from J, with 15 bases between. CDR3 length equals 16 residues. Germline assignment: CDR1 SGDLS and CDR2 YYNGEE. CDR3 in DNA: TGTGCCAGCAGCGAGGGGGTCCCGCGAACCTACAATGAGCAGTTCTTC. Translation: CASSEGVPRTYNEQFF.

CDR3: CASSYSRAGYEQYF. The CDR3 bases are TGTGCCAGCAGTTACTCGAGAGCCGGCTACGAGCAGTACTTC. V usage is TRBV6-5 and J usage is TRBJ2-7; no clear D. Germline CDR1 and CDR2: MNHEY and SVGAGI. CDR3 size: 14 residues. V shed 0 bases and J shed 3 bases, with 9 bases lying between them.

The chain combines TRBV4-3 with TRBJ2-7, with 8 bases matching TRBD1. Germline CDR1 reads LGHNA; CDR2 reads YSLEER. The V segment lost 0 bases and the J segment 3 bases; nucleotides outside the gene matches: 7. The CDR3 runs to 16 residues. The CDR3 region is CASSQDRQGPYYEQYF. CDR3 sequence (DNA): TGCGCCAGCAGCCAAGATAGACAGGGGCCCTACTACGAGCAGTACTTC.

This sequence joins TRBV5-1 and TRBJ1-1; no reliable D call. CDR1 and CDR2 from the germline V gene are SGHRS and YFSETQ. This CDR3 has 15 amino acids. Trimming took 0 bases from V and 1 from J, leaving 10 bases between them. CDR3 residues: CASSLVSGSNTEAFF. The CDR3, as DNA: TGCGCCAGCAGCTTGGTTTCAGGATCGAACACTGAAGCTTTCTTT.